The next 22 T cell receptor beta chains were all read from a single sample in a study of beta chain features in type 1 diabetes. Every bit of the isolated RNA underwent reverse transcription, so sequencing read expressed TCRB transcripts. Clones were sequenced by immunoSEQ multiplex PCR, and TCRdb holds only the in-frame ones, with some missing. The data show hundreds of thousands of clones, around 15% seen once. The sample taken for sequencing was central memory CD4+ T cells from blood. The receptors derive from a man aged 30 to 39 in good health.

The V and J genes are TRBV7-3 and TRBJ2-2; 10 bases align to TRBD2. This CDR3 contains 16 residues. Per the germline V gene, CDR1 is SGHTA and CDR2 is FQGTGA. J gave up 5 bases and V 4 bases, and 7 bases lay outside the gene matches. The CDR3 DNA sequence: TGTGCCAGCAGCTCCTCACTAGCGGGATCAACCGGGGAGCTGTTTTTT. Translated, it gives CASSSSLAGSTGELFF.

This clone was picked up a small number of times. The CDR3 DNA is TGTGCCAGCAGTCGACCTACAGGGTACGAGCAGTACTTC. Its protein is CASSRPTGYEQYF. The gene calls are TRBV6-5 and TRBJ2-7; D perhaps matches TRBD1 (6 bases). Looked up from germline, CDR1 is MNHEY and CDR2 is SVGAGI. The V gene lost 5 bases and the J gene lost 4 bases, with 12 bases spanning the gap. The CDR3 runs 13 residues.

This clone was seen a few times. This chain uses TRBV9 with TRBJ1-2; 7 bases line up with TRBD1. CDR1 is SGDLS, CDR2 YYNGEE, per germline. Losses at the gene ends were 3 bases for V and 3 bases for J; bases not matched to a gene: 5. This CDR3 comprises 14 residues. CDR3 amino acids: CASSAPQGYYGYTF. The CDR3 DNA is TGTGCCAGCAGCGCCCCACAGGGGTACTATGGCTACACCTTC.

V gene TRBV18 combines with J gene TRBJ1-2; D is possibly TRBD1 (5 bases). The CDR3 is 15 amino acids. The germline V gene has CDR1 KGHSH and CDR2 LQKENI. V lost 3 bases, J lost 7 bases, and 18 bases lay in between. CDR3 loop: CASSPRDSLTTGYTF. The CDR3, as DNA: TGTGCCAGCTCACCCCGGGACTCTCTCACCACTGGCTACACCTTC.

This clone was seen a handful of times. The chain uses TRBV11-3 and TRBJ1-1; D may be TRBD1 (5 bases). Trimming left V 1 base short and J 1 base short, with 7 bases between. CDR1 is SGHNT and CDR2 is YENEEA in the germline V gene. The CDR3 has 14 amino acids. For the CDR3, the DNA is TGTGCCAGCAGCTTAGGACAGCAGAACACTGAAGCTTTCTTT. This encodes CASSLGQQNTEAFF.

This clone turned up a few times. This chain connects TRBV6-1 to TRBJ2-7, with TRBD1 as a possible D gene (6 bases). The CDR3 spans 16 residues. Deletions cut 0 bases from V and 1 base from J, with 13 bases between. Germline V CDR1 and CDR2: MNHNS, SASEGT. The CDR3 DNA sequence: TGTGCCAGCAGTGAAGCCGGGACACAACAATCCTACGAGCAGTACGTC. Encoded protein: CASSEAGTQQSYEQYV.

This chain uses TRBV6-5 with TRBJ1-2; D remains ambiguous. The V and J ends lost 5 bases and 2 bases respectively, with 3 bases between them. There are 11 residues in the CDR3. The V gene's germline CDR1 is MNHEY and CDR2 SVGAGI. The CDR3 DNA reads as TGTGCCAGCAGTGAGAACTATGGCTACACCTTC. It encodes CASSENYGYTF.

This clone was counted a few times. The chain links TRBV5-8 to TRBJ2-1, with 13 bases identical to TRBD2. The germline V gene has CDR1 SGHTS and CDR2 YDEGEE. Trimming cost V 4 bases and J 6 bases; bases outside gene matches: 10. The CDR3 contains 17 residues. The CDR3 sequence is CASSRTSGSEVRNEQFF. Here the CDR3 DNA reads TGTGCCAGCAGCCGGACTAGCGGGAGTGAGGTACGCAATGAGCAGTTCTTC.

CDR3 protein: CASSPSGTSGRHEQFF. CDR3 coding DNA: TGTGCCAGCAGCCCCTCCGGGACTAGCGGGAGACATGAGCAGTTCTTC. The J gene is TRBJ2-1, the V gene TRBV11-1; 14 nucleotides line up with TRBD2. The CDR3 is 16 amino acids. V gave up 5 bases and J gave up 8 bases; unmatched junction bases: 8. CDR1 is SGHAT, CDR2 FQDESV, per germline (reference sequence).

The V gene is TRBV6-1, the J gene TRBJ1-1; possible D gene TRBD1, 5 bases. The germline CDR1 and CDR2 sequences are MNHNS and SASEGT. The V end was cut by 6 bases, the J end by 2 bases, with 10 bases between. The CDR3 is 13 residues long. The CDR3 here is CASRLGLNTEAFF. The CDR3 nucleotides read TGTGCCAGCAGATTGGGACTAAACACTGAAGCTTTCTTT.

The chain is built from TRBV6-6 and TRBJ1-5, with D possibly matching TRBD1 (6 bases). Trimming stripped 0 bases from V and 7 bases from J, with 13 bases between. Germline CDR1 reads MNHNY; CDR2 reads SVGAGI (reference sequence). This CDR3 comprises 15 residues. The CDR3 here is CASSYSSRGGQPQHF. CDR3 DNA sequence: TGTGCCAGCAGTTACTCTTCCAGGGGAGGACAGCCCCAGCATTTT.

V is TRBV10-3 and J is TRBJ1-1; D remains unclear. CDR3 length equals 13 residues. Germline V gene lookup returns CDR1 ENHRY and CDR2 SYGVKD. The V end was cut by 1 base, the J end by 1 base, with 4 bases between. This chain's CDR3 is CAISEFTNTEAFF. CDR3 DNA sequence: TGTGCCATCAGTGAGTTCACGAACACTGAAGCTTTCTTT.

This clone was seen only a few times. The genes are TRBV7-6 and TRBJ2-5, with D possibly matching TRBD2 (6 bases). The CDR3 covers 14 residues. V was trimmed by 8 bases and J by 1 base, leaving 14 bases between them. Germline CDR1 is SGHVS and CDR2 is FNYEAQ. CDR3 region: CASVLLGGQETQYF. The CDR3 DNA is TGTGCCAGCGTCCTCTTGGGGGGCCAAGAGACCCAGTACTTC.

This clone was counted between two and nine times. The chain uses TRBV5-1 and TRBJ1-3; 9 positions agree with TRBD1. J gave up 0 bases and V 3 bases, and 4 bases lay outside the gene matches. CDR1 and CDR2 (germline): SGHRS, YFSETQ. CDR3 length: 16 amino acids. The CDR3 spells CASSSRTGASGNTIYF. CDR3 nucleotides: TGCGCCAGCAGCTCGCGGACAGGGGCCTCTGGAAACACCATATATTTT.

This clone appeared a few times. The rearrangement joins TRBV29-1 to TRBJ1-2; the D gene is possibly TRBD1 (5 bases). Germline CDR1 reads SQVTM; CDR2 reads ANQGSEA. V shed 1 base and J shed 12 bases, with 18 bases lying between them. The CDR3 consists of 13 residues. The CDR3 reads CSVEGGVRWEDTF. The CDR3 nucleotides are TGCAGCGTTGAAGGAGGGGTAAGGTGGGAGGACACCTTC.

This clone was observed many times. The rearrangement links TRBV14 to TRBJ2-3, with unresolved D. The V end lost 8 bases, the J end lost 0 bases, and 6 bases lay between the germline ends. The germline V gene has CDR1 SGHDN and CDR2 FVKESK. The CDR3 is 12 residues long. The CDR3: CASGESTDTQYF. CDR3 bases: TGTGCCAGCGGAGAAAGCACAGATACGCAGTATTTT.

This clone was seen repeatedly, ten times or more. This CDR3 is also generated by other DNA sequences in the sample. This chain uses TRBV2 with TRBJ2-7, with TRBD2 matching over 9 bases. With 8 bases clipped from V and 2 bases from J, the junction kept 1 base outside the gene matches. Germline V CDR1 and CDR2: SNHLY, FYNNEI. This CDR3 is built from 12 residues. CDR3 DNA sequence: TGTGCCAGCTCTAGCGGGACCTACGAGCAGTACTTC. This sequence encodes CASSSGTYEQYF.

This clone was seen a handful of times. The chain employs TRBV14 and TRBJ2-3; no definite D call. V was cut by 0 bases and J by 4 bases, with 14 bases left in between. The CDR3 is made up of 16 amino acids. Germline assignment: CDR1 SGHDN and CDR2 FVKESK. The chain's CDR3 is CASSQDSFPSSDTQYF. DNA for the CDR3: TGTGCCAGCAGCCAAGATAGCTTTCCGAGCTCAGATACGCAGTATTTT.

This chain uses TRBV7-3 with TRBJ2-3; D unclear. The germline CDR1 and CDR2 sequences are SGHTA and FQGTGA. This CDR3 comprises 14 residues. The V end lost 2 bases, the J end lost 2 bases, and 8 bases lay between the germline ends. This CDR3 is CASSLYGNTDTQYF. The CDR3 DNA is TGTGCCAGCAGCTTATATGGTAACACAGATACGCAGTATTTT.

The J gene is TRBJ2-5, the V gene TRBV11-3; TRBD1 agrees at 7 bases. The germline V gene has CDR1 SGHNT and CDR2 YENEEA. The CDR3 extends over 15 amino acids. The J segment lost 2 bases and the V segment lost 5 bases, leaving 8 bases of the junction unmatched. CDR3 sequence reads: CASSPETGRQETQYF. The CDR3 DNA reads as TGTGCCAGCAGCCCCGAGACAGGGAGACAAGAGACCCAGTACTTC.

CDR3: CASSFVQGNAKNIQYF. The CDR3 coding sequence is TGTGCCAGCAGCTTTGTACAGGGAAATGCCAAAAACATTCAGTACTTC. The J gene is TRBJ2-4, the V gene TRBV7-2; tentative D call: TRBD1 (6 bases). With 3 bases removed from V and 1 base from J, the gap between germline ends came to 13 bases. This CDR3 has 16 amino acids. Per germline, CDR1 SGHTA and CDR2 FQGNSA.

The V gene is TRBV11-3, the J gene TRBJ2-3; D is unclear. Germline V CDR1 and CDR2: SGHNT, YENEEA. The ends were cut back, 4 bases at V and 5 bases at J, with 7 bases in the middle. There are 12 residues in the CDR3. The CDR3 loop reads CASSSFVDTQYF. CDR3 nucleotides: TGTGCCAGCAGCTCGTTTGTAGATACGCAGTATTTT.